The 9 T cell receptor beta chains presented below share a single source sample, sequenced in a study of T-cell reconstitution after alpha-beta-depleted transplantation in children. The library targeted TCRbeta and was prepared with unique molecular identifiers. TCRdb re-called the PCR reads with MiXCR, one entry per CDR3 protein. The sample includes 300,000 to 350,000 distinct CDR3 sequences, roughly 17% seen only once; the top ten take approximately 44%. The material sequenced was PBMCs, mostly from graft donor cells, taken 360 days after TCRalphabeta/CD19-depleted stem cell transplant. The source of these receptors is a male patient aged 2-10 years who had a stem cell transplant for acute lymphoblastic leukemia, so the T cells may come from the graft donor.

There are a few counts of this clonotype. The genes are TRBV18 and TRBJ2-3; D might be TRBD1 (6 bases). The CDR3 consists of 13 residues. In germline, CDR1 is KGHSH, CDR2 LQKENI. With 4 bases removed from V and 10 bases from J, the gap between germline ends came to 15 bases. In DNA, the CDR3 is TGTGCCAGCTCACTTGGACAGACCAATCCGCAGTATTTT. This encodes CASSLGQTNPQYF.

The chain combines TRBV4-1 with TRBJ2-4; D is uncertain. The CDR3 has 15 amino acids. V lost 3 bases and J lost 3, with 12 bases in between. Germline loops: CDR1 MGHRA, CDR2 YSYEKL. The CDR3 nucleotides are TGCGCCAGCAGCCACCTCCCTCTAAACAAAAACATTCAGTACTTC. This gives the protein CASSHLPLNKNIQYF.

The genes are TRBV29-1 and TRBJ2-1; D gene ambiguous. V lost 8 bases, J lost 0 bases, and 8 bases lay in between. From germline, CDR1 is SQVTM and CDR2 ANQGSEA. The CDR3 covers 12 residues. This chain's CDR3 is CSCKSSYNEQFF. The CDR3 DNA reads as TGCAGCTGTAAGAGCTCCTACAATGAGCAGTTCTTC.

This clonotype was seen only a few times. The gene calls are TRBV12-3 or TRBV12-4 and TRBJ2-1; a weak D match, TRBD2 (5 bases). The CDR3 is made up of 18 amino acids. The V end lost 6 bases, the J end lost 0 bases, and 21 bases lay between the germline ends. CDR3 nucleotides: TGTGCCAGCAGCCTTGAACGAACTAGGGTACGCTCCTACAATGAGCAGTTCTTC. This gives the protein CASSLERTRVRSYNEQFF.

The sample holds a few counts of this clonotype. The genes are TRBV7-2 and TRBJ1-4; a possible D gene is TRBD1 (5 bases). The CDR3 is made up of 13 amino acids. Germline V gene data show CDR1 as SGHTA and CDR2 as FQGNSA. Trimming pared 3 bases from V and 11 bases from J, leaving 13 bases between. CDR3 amino acids: CASSLGGVGKLFF. The CDR3, as DNA: TGTGCCAGCAGCTTGGGGGGGGTAGGGAAACTGTTTTTT.

As for this clonotype: This clone may be a read error of a much larger clone one base away. This chain connects TRBV7-2 to TRBJ2-7, with D unclear. V lost 4 bases to trimming and J lost 3 bases, with 4 bases between them. The CDR3 contains 11 residues. Per germline, CDR1 SGHTA and CDR2 FQGNSA. The CDR3 protein is CASSWNYEQYF. The CDR3 DNA reads as TGTGCCAGCAGCTGGAACTACGAGCAGTACTTC.

This clonotype showed up just a few times. The chain combines TRBV4-1 with TRBJ2-3, with D possibly TRBD2 on 5 matching bases. V was shortened by 10 bases and J by 4 bases, with 18 bases between the two germline ends. The CDR3 sequence is 14 residues long. The germline V gene has CDR1 MGHRA and CDR2 YSYEKL. CDR3 sequence reads: CATRGGSRPDTQYF. In DNA form, the CDR3 reads TGCGCCACCCGGGGTGGGAGTAGGCCAGATACGCAGTATTTT.

With respect to this clonotype: A junction end diverges from the germline sequence, so it may reflect a read error. This chain links TRBV2 with TRBJ2-5; unclear D gene. From germline, CDR1 is SNHLY and CDR2 FYNNEI. The CDR3 is made up of 12 amino acids. The CDR3 spells CASSDSTPLRDF. Here the CDR3 DNA reads TGTGCCAGCAGTGATTCGACTCCTCTTAGAGACTTC. The full variable domain, its missing parts supplied by reference TRBV2 and TRBJ2-5, is EPEVTQTPSHQVTQMGQEVILRCVPISNHLYFYWYRQILGQKVEFLVSFYNNEISEKSEIFDDQFSVERPDGSNFTLKIRSTKLEDSAMYFCASSDSTPLRDFGPGTRLLVL.

V is TRBV6-1 and J is TRBJ1-1; no definite D call. The ends were cut back, 1 base at V and 1 base at J, with 10 bases in the middle. Germline CDR1 and CDR2: MNHNS and SASEGT. The CDR3 runs to 15 residues. The CDR3 nucleotides are TGTGCCAGCAGTGAAGGAATGAGAAAGAACACTGAAGCTTTCTTT. Its protein product is CASSEGMRKNTEAFF.